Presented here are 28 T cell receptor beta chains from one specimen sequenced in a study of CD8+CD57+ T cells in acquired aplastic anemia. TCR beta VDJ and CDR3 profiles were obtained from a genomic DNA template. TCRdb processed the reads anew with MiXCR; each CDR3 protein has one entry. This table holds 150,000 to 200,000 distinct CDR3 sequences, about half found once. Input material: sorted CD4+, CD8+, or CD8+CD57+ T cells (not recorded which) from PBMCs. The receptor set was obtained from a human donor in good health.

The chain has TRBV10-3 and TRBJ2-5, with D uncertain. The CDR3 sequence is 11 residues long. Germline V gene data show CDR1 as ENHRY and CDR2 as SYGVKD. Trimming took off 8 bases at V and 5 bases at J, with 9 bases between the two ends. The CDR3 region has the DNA TGTGCCATCGGCCTAGAGGAGACCCAGTACTTC. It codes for CAIGLEETQYF.

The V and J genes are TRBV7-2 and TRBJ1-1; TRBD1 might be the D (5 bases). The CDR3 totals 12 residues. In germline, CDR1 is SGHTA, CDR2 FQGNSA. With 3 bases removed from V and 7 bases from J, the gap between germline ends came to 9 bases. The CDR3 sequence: CASSFTGGEAFF. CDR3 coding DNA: TGTGCCAGCAGCTTTACAGGCGGTGAAGCTTTCTTT.

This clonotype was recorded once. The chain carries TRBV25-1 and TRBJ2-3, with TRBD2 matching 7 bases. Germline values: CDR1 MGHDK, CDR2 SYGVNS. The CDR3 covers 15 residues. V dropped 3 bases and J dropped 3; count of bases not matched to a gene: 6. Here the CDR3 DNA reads TGTGCCAGCAGTGAGTACGGGGAGGGGACAGATACGCAGTATTTT. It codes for CASSEYGEGTDTQYF. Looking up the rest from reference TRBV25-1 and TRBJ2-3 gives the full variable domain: EADIYQTPRYLVIGTGKKITLECSQTMGHDKMYWYQQDPGMELHLIHYSYGVNSTEKGDLSSESTVSRIRTEHFPLTLESARPSHTSQYLCASSEYGEGTDTQYFGPGTRLTVL.

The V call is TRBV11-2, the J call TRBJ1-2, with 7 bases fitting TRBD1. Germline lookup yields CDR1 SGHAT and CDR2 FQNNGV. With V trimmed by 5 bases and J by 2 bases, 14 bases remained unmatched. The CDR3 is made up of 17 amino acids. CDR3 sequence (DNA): TGTGCCAGCAGCGTAGTAGGGACAGAGAAAACCAACTATGGCTACACCTTC. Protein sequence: CASSVVGTEKTNYGYTF.

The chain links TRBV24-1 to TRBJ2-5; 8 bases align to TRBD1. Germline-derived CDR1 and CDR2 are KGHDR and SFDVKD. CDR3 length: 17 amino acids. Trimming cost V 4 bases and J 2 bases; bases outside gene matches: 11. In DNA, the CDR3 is TGTGCCACCAGTGACTTCCCCCCTCGGACAGGGCAAGAGACCCAGTACTTC. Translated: CATSDFPPRTGQETQYF.

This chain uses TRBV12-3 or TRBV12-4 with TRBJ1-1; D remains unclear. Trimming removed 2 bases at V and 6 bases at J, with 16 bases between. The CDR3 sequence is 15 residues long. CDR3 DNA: TGTGCCAGCAGTTTAAGAAGGGCGTCACTCCCTGAAGCTTTCTTT. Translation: CASSLRRASLPEAFF.

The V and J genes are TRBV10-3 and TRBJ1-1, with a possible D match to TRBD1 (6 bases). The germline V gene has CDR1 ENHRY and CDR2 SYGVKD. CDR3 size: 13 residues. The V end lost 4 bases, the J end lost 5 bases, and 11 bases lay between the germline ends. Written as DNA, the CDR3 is TGTGCCATCAGTGGCGGGGGCGGAACTGAAGCTTTCTTT. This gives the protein CAISGGGGTEAFF.

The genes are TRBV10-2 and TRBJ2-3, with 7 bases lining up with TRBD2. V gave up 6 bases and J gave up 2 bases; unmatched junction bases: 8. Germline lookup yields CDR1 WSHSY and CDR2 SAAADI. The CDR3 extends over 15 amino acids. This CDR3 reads CASRAAGANTDTQYF. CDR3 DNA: TGCGCCAGCAGGGCGGCGGGAGCGAACACAGATACGCAGTATTTT.

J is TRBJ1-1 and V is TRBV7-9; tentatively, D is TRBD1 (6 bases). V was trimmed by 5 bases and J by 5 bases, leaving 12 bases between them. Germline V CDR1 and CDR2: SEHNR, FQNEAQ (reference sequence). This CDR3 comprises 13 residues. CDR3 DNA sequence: TGTGCCAGCAGCCGACCAGGGGTAACTGAAGCTTTCTTT. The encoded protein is CASSRPGVTEAFF.

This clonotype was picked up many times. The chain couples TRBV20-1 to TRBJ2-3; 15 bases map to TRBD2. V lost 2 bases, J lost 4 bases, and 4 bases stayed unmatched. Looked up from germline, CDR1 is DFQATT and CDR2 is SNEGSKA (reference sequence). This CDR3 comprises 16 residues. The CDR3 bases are TGCAGTGCTAGAACCCGGACTAGCGGGAGGGCAGATACGCAGTATTTT. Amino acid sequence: CSARTRTSGRADTQYF.

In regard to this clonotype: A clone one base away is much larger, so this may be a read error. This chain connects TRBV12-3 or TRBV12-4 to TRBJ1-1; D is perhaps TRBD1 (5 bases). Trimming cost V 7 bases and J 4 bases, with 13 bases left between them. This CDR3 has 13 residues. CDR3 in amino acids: CASTLQVGTEAFF. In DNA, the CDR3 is TGTGCCAGCACCCTACAGGTGGGCACTGAAGCTTTCTTT.

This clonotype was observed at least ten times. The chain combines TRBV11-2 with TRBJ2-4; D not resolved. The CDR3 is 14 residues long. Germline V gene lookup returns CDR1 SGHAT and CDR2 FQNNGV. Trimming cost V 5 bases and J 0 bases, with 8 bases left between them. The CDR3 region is CASSRTIAKNIQYF. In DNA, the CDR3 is TGTGCCAGCAGCCGTACTATAGCCAAAAACATTCAGTACTTC. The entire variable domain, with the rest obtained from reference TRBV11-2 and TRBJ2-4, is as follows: EAGVAQSPRYKIIEKRQSVAFWCNPISGHATLYWYQQILGQGPKLLIQFQNNGVVDDSQLPKDRFSAERLKGVDSTLKIQPAKLEDSAVYLCASSRTIAKNIQYFGAGTRLSVL.

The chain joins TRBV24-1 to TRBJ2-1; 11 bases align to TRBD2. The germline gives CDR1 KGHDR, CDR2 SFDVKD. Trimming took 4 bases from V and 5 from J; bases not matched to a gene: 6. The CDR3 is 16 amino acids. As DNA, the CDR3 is TGTGCCACCAGTGACAGGCCGGGACTAGCGGACAATGAGCAGTTCTTC. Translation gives CATSDRPGLADNEQFF.

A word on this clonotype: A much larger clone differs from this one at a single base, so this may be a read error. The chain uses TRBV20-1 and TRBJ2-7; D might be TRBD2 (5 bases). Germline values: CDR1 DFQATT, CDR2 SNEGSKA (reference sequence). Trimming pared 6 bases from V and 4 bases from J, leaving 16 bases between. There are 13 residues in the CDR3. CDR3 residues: CSANRGFIYEQYF. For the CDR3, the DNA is TGCAGTGCCAACCGGGGTTTCATATACGAGCAGTACTTC.

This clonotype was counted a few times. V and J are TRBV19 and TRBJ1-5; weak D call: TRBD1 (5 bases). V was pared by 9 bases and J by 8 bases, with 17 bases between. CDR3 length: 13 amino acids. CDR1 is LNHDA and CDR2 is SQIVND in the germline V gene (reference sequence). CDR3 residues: CASNTGVWEPQHF. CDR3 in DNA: TGTGCCAGCAACACGGGGGTTTGGGAGCCCCAGCATTTT.

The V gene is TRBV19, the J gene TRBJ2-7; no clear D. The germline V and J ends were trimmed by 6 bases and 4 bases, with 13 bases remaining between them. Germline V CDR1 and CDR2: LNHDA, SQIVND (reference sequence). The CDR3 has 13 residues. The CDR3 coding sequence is TGTGCCAGTAGCACCGGCCTCAATTACGAGCAGTACTTC. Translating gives CASSTGLNYEQYF.

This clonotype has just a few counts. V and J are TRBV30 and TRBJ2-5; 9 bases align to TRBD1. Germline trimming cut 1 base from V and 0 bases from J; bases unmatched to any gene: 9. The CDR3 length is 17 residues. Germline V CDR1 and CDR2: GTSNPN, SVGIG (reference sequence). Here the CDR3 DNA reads TGTGCCTGGAGTGGCTGGGGACAGGGTCCGTACCAAGAGACCCAGTACTTC. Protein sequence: CAWSGWGQGPYQETQYF.

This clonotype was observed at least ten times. In DNA, the CDR3 is TGCAGTGCCCTAGCAGTTAGCACCGGGCCCCGCTCCTACGAGCAGTACTTC. Residues: CSALAVSTGPRSYEQYF. This chain links TRBV20-1 with TRBJ2-7; possibly TRBD2 for D (5 bases). The CDR3 runs 17 residues. CDR1 is DFQATT, CDR2 SNEGSKA, per germline (reference sequence). Trimming stripped 6 bases from V and 0 bases from J, with 24 bases between.

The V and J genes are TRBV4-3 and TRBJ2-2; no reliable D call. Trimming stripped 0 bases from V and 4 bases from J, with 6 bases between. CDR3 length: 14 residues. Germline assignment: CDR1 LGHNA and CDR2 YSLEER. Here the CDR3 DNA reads TGCGCCAGCAGCCAAGATTGGGGCACCGGGGAGCTGTTTTTT. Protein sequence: CASSQDWGTGELFF.

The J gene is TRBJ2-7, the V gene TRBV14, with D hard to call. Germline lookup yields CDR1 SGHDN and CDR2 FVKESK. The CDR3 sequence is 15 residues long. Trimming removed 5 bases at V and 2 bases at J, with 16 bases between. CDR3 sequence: CASSEGQPMPYEQYF. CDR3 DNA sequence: TGTGCCAGCAGCGAAGGGCAGCCAATGCCCTACGAGCAGTACTTC.

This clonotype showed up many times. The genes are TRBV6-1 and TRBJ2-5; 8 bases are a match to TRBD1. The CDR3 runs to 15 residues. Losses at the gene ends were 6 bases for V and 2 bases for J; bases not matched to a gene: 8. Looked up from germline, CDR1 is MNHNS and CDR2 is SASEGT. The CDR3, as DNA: TGTGCCAGCAGCTCAGGGGGCGCGGAGCAAGAGACCCAGTACTTC. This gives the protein CASSSGGAEQETQYF.

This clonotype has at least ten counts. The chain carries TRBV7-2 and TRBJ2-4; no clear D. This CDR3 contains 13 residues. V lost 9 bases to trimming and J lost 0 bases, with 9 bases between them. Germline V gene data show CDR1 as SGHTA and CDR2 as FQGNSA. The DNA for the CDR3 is TGTGCCAGTGGGTTACTAGCCAAAAACATTCAGTACTTC. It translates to CASGLLAKNIQYF.

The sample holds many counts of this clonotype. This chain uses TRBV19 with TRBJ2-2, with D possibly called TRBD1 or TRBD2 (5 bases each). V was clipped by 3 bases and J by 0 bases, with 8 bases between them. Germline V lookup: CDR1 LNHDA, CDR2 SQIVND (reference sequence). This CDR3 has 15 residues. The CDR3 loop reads CASSIGGSNTGELFF. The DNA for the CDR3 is TGTGCCAGTAGTATTGGGGGTTCGAACACCGGGGAGCTGTTTTTT. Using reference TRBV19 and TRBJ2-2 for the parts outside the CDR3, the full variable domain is DGGITQSPKYLFRKEGQNVTLSCEQNLNHDAMYWYRQDPGQGLRLIYYSQIVNDFQKGDIAEGYSVSREKKESFPLTVTSAQKNPTAFYLCASSIGGSNTGELFFGEGSRLTVL.

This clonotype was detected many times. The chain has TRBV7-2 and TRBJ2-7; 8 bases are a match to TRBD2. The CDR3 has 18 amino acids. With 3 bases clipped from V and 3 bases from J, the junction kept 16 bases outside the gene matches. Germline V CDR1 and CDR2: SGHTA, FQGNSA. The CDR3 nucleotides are TGTGCCAGCAGCTTCCGGCCTTTCAGCGGGAGTTTTGGCTACGAGCAGTACTTC. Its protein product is CASSFRPFSGSFGYEQYF.

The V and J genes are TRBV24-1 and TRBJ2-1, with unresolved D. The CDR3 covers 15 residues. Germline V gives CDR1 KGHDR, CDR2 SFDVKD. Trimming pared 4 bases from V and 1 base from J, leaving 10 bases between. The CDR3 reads CATSDPVSSYNEQFF. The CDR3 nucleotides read TGTGCCACCAGTGACCCCGTGAGTTCCTACAATGAGCAGTTCTTC.

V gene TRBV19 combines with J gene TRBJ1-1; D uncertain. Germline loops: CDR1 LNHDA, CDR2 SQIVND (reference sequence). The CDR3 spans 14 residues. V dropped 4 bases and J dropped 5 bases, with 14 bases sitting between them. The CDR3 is CASSTSHSRTEAFF. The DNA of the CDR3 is TGTGCCAGTAGTACCTCTCACAGTAGGACTGAAGCTTTCTTT.

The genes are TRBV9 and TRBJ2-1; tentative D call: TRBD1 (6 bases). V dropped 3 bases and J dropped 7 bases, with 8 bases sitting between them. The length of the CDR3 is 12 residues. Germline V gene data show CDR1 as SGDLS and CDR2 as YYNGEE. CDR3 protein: CASSGRGNEQFF. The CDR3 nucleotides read TGTGCCAGCAGCGGTAGGGGGAATGAGCAGTTCTTC.

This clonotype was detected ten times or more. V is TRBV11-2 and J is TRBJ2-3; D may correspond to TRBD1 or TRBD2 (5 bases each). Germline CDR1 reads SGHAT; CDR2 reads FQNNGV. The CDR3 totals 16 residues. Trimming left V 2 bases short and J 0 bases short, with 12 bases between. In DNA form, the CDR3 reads TGTGCCAGCAGCTTAATGAGGGGAACGAGCACAGATACGCAGTATTTT. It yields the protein CASSLMRGTSTDTQYF.